This is a list of T cell receptor beta chains from one sample in a study of shared T cell receptors in the human thymus. This table comes from immunoSEQ multiplex PCR, and its TCRdb copy is limited to in-frame clones, with some not included. In the table there are over 650,000 clones, roughly 86% of which are singletons. These records were also assigned to another study, of human thymus T cells.

Sequencing was performed on thymocytes. The receptor source for this set is a boy younger than two with a congenital heart defect. CDR3s include the opening cysteine and the closing phenylalanine or tryptophan.

V gene	CDR3 protein
TRBV28	CASSFFGGGARGNTEAFF
TRBV7-6	CASSLLGFSPVHIDTQYF
TRBV11-1	CASSLLGRHEQYF
TRBV7-6	CASSLYQGARTEAFF
TRBV7-9	CASSFRLAAKNEQFF
TRBV10-3	CAISAQGDRMGQETQYF
TRBV4-1	CASSQGRQGGKQYF
TRBV28	CASSLRLAHKEVPYEQYF
TRBV7-2	CASSLRGDPYEQYF
TRBV4-1	CASSQDEAPSREQYF